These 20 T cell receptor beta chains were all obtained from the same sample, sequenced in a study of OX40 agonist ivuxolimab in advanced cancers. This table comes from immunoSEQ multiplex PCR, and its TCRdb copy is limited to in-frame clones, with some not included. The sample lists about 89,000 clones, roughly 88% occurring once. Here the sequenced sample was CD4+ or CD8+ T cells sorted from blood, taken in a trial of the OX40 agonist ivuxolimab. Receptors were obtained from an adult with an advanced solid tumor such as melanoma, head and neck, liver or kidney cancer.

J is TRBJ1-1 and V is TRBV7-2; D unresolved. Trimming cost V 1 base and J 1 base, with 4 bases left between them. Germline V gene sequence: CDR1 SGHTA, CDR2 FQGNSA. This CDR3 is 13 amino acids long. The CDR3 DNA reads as TGTGCCAGCAGCTTAGGACAGAACACTGAAGCTTTCTTT. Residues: CASSLGQNTEAFF.

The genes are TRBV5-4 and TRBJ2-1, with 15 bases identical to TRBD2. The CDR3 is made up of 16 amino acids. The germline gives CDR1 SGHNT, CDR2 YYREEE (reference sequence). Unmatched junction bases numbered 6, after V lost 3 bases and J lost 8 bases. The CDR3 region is CASSSRTSGGDDEQFF. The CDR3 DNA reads TGTGCCAGCAGCTCCAGGACTAGCGGGGGGGACGATGAGCAGTTCTTC.

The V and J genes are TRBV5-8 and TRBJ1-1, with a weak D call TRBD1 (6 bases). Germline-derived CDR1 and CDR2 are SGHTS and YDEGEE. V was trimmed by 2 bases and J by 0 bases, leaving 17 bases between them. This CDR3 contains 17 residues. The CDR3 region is CASSLGVGGRVNTEAFF. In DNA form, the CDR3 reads TGTGCCAGCAGCTTAGGCGTAGGGGGGAGAGTGAACACTGAAGCTTTCTTT.

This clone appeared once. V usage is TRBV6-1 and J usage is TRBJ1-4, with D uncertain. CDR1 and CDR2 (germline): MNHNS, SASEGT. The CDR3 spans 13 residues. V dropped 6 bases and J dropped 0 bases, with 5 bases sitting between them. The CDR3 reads CASRGATNEKLFF. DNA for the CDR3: TGTGCCAGCAGGGGCGCAACTAATGAAAAACTGTTTTTT.

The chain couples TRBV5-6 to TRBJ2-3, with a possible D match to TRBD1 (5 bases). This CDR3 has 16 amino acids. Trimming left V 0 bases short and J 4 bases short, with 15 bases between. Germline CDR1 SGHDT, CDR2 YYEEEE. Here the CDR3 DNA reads TGTGCCAGCAGCTTGGGAAGGCAGGGCAGAGCAGATACGCAGTATTTT. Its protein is CASSLGRQGRADTQYF. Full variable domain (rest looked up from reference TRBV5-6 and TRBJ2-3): DAGVTQSPTHLIKTRGQQVTLRCSPKSGHDTVSWYQQALGQGPQFIFQYYEEEERQRGNFPDRFSGHQFPNYSSELNVNALLLGDSALYLCASSLGRQGRADTQYFGPGTRLTVL.

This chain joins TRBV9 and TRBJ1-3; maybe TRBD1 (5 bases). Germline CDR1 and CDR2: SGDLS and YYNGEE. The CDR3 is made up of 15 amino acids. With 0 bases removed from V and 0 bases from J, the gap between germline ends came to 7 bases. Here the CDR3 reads CASSVEGTSGNTIYF. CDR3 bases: TGTGCCAGCAGCGTAGAAGGGACCTCTGGAAACACCATATATTTT.

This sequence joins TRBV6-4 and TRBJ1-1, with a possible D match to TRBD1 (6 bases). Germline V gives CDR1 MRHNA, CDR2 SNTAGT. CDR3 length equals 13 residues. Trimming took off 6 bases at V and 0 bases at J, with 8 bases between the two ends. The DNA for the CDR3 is TGTGCCAGCAGCGGACAGTTGAACACTGAAGCTTTCTTT. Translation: CASSGQLNTEAFF.

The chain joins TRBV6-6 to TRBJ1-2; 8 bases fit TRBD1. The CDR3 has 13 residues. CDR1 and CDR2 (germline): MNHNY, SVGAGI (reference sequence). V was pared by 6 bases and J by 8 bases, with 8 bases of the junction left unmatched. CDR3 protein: CASSPQGALGYTF. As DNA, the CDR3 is TGTGCCAGCAGCCCCCAGGGGGCGTTGGGCTACACCTTC.

This CDR3 reads CASSHREGGNTIYF. The CDR3 DNA is TGTGCCAGCAGCCACAGGGAAGGAGGAAACACCATATATTTT. The chain links TRBV7-2 to TRBJ1-3; weak D call: TRBD1 (6 bases). V was cut by 5 bases and J by 4 bases, with 12 bases left in between. The CDR3 is 14 amino acids. CDR1 and CDR2 from the germline V gene are SGHTA and FQGNSA. Drawing the rest from reference TRBV7-2 and TRBJ1-3, the complete variable domain is GAGVSQSPSNKVTEKGKDVELRCDPISGHTALYWYRQSLGQGLEFLIYFQGNSAPDKSGLPSDRFSAERTGGSVSTLTIQRTQQEDSAVYLCASSHREGGNTIYFGEGSWLTVV.

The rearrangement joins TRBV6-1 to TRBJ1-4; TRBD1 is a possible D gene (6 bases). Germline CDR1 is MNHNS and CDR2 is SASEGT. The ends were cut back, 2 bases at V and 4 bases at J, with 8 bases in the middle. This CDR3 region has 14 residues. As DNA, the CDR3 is TGTGCCAGCAGTGAACAGGGGCTTAATGAAAAACTGTTTTTT. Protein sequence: CASSEQGLNEKLFF.

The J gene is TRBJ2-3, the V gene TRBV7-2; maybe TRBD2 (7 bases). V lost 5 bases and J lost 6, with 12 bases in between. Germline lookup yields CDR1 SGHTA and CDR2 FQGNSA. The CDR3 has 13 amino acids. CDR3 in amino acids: CASSKGGGDTQYF. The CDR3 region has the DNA TGTGCCAGCAGCAAAGGGGGAGGGGATACGCAGTATTTT.

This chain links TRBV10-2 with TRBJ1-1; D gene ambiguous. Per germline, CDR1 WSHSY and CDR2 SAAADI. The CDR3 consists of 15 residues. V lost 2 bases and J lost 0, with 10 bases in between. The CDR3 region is CASSERHSLNTEAFF. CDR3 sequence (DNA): TGCGCCAGCAGTGAGAGGCACTCTTTGAACACTGAAGCTTTCTTT.

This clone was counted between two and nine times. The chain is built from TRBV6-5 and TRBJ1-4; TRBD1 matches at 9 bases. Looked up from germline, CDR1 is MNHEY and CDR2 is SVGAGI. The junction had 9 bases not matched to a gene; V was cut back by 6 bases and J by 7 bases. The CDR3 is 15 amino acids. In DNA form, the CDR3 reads TGTGCCAGCAGGCTTGCACAGGGGGCGAGTGAAAAACTGTTTTTT. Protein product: CASRLAQGASEKLFF.

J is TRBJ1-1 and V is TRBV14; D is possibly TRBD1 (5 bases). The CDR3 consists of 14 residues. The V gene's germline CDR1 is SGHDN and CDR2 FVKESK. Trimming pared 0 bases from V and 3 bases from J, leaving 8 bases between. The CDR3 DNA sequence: TGTGCCAGCAGCCAAGATCGAGGGGACACTGAAGCTTTCTTT. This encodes CASSQDRGDTEAFF.

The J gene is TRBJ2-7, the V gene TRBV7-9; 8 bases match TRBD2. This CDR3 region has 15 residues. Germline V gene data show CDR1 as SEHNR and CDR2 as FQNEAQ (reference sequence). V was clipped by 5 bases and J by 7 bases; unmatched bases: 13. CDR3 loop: CASSPPRGGMREQYF. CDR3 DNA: TGTGCCAGCAGCCCACCTCGGGGGGGGATGCGAGAGCAGTACTTC.

Here the CDR3 DNA reads TGCGCCAGCAGCCAAGAAGAAGTCCCTTCTGCCTATAATTCACCCCTCCACTTT. This codes for CASSQEEVPSAYNSPLHF. The chain couples TRBV4-1 to TRBJ1-6; D remains ambiguous. CDR1 and CDR2 from the germline V gene are MGHRA and YSYEKL. V gave up 0 bases and J gave up 2 bases, with 14 bases separating them. The CDR3 length is 18 residues.

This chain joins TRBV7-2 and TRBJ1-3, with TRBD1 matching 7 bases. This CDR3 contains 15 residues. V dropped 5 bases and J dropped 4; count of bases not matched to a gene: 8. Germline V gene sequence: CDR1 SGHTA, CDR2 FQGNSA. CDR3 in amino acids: CASSRGQARGNTIYF. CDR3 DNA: TGTGCCAGCAGCAGAGGACAGGCGCGAGGAAACACCATATATTTT. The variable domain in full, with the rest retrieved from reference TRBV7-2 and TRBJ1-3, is GAGVSQSPSNKVTEKGKDVELRCDPISGHTALYWYRQSLGQGLEFLIYFQGNSAPDKSGLPSDRFSAERTGGSVSTLTIQRTQQEDSAVYLCASSRGQARGNTIYFGEGSWLTVV.

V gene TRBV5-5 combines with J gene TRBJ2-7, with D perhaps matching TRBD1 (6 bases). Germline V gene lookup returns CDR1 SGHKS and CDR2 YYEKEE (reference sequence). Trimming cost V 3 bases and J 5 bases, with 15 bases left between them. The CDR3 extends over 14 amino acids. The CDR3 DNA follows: TGTGCCAGCAGCTGGTGGACAGACCAAAACGAGCAGTACTTC. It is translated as CASSWWTDQNEQYF.

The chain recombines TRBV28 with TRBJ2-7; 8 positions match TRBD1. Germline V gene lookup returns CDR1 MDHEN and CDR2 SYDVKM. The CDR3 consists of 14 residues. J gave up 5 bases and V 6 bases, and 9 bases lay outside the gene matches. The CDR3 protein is CASRDRGQGDEQYF. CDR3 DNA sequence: TGTGCCAGCAGGGACCGAGGACAGGGCGACGAGCAGTACTTC.

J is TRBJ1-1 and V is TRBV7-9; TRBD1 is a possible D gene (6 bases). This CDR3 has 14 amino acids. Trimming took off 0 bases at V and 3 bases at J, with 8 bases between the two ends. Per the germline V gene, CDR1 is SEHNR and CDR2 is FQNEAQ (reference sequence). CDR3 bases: TGTGCCAGCAGCTTAGCGGGGGCGGACACTGAAGCTTTCTTT. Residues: CASSLAGADTEAFF. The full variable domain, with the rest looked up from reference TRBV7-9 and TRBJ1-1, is DTGVSQNPRHKITKRGQNVTFRCDPISEHNRLYWYRQTLGQGPEFLTYFQNEAQLEKSRLLSDRFSAERPKGSFSTLEIQRTEQGDSAMYLCASSLAGADTEAFFGQGTRLTVV.